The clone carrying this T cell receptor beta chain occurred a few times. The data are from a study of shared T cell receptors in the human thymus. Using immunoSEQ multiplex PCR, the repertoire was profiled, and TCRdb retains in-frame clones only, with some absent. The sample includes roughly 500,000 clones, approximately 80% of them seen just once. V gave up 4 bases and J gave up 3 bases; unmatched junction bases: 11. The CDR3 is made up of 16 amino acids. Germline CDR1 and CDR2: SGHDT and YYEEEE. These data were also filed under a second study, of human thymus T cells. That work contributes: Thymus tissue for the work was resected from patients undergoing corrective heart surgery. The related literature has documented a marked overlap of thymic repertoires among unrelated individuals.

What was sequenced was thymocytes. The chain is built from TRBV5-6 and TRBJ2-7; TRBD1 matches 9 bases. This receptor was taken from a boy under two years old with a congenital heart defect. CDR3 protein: CASSTTPGTGSYEQYF. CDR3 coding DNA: TGTGCCAGCAGCACAACCCCCGGGACAGGGAGCTACGAGCAGTACTTC.